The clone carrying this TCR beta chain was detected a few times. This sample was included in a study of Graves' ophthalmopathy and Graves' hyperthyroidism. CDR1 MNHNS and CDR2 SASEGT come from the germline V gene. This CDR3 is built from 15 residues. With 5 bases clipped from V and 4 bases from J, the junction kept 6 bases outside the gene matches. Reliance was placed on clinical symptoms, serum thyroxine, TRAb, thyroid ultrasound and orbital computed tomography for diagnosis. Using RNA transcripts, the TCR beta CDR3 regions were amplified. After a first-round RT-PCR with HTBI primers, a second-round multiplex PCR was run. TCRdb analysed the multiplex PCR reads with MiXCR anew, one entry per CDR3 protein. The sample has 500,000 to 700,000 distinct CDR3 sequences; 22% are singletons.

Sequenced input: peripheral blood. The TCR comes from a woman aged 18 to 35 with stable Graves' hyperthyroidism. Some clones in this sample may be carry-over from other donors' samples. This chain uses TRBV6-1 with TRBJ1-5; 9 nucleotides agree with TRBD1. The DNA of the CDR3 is TGTGCCAGCAGTAGGCTCGGACAGGGGAATCAGCCCCAGCATTTT. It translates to CASSRLGQGNQPQHF.